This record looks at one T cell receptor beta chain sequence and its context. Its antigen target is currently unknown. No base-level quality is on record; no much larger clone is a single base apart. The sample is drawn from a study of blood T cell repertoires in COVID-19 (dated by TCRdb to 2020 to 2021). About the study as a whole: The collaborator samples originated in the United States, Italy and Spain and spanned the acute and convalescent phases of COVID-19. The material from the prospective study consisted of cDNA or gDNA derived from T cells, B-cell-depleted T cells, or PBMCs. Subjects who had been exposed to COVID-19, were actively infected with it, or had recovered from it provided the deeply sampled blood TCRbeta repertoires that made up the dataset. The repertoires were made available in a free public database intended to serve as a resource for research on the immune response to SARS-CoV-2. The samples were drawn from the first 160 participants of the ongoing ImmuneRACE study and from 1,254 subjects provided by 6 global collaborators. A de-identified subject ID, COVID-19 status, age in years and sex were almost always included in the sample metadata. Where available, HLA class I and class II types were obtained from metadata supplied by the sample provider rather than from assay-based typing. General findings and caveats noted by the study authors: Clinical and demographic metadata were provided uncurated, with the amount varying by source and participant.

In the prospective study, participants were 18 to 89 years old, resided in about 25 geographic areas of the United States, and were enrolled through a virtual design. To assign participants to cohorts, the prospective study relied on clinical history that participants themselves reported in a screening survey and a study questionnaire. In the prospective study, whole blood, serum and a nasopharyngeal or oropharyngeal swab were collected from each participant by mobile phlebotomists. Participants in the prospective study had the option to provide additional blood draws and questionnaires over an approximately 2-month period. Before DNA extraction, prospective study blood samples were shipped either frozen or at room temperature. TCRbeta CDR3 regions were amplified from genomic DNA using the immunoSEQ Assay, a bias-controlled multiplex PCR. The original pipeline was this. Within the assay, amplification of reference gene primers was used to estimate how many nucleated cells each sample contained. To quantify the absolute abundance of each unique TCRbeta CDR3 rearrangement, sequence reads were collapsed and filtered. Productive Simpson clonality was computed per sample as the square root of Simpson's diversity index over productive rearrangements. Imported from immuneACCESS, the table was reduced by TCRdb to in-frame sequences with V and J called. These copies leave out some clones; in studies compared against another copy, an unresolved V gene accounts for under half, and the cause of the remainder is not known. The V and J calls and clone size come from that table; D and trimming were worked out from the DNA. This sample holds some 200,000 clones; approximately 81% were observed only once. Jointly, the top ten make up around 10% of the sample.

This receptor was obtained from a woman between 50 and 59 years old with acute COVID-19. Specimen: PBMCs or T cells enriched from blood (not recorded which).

In nucleotide form, the sequence is TGTGCCAGCAGGCCACAGGGAGCTGGCGAGCAGTACTTC. This sequence encodes CASRPQGAGEQYF. The chain links TRBV28 with TRBJ2-7; a weak D assignment points to TRBD1 (6 bases agree). The junction shows trimming of 6 bases on V and 6 bases on J, plus 15 bases between the germline ends. The germline V gene specifies MDHEN as CDR1 and SYDVKM as CDR2. Its CDR3 holds 13 amino acids, cysteine through phenylalanine. The retained sequence is limited to the CDR3, 39 bases, with the frame set at the first base.